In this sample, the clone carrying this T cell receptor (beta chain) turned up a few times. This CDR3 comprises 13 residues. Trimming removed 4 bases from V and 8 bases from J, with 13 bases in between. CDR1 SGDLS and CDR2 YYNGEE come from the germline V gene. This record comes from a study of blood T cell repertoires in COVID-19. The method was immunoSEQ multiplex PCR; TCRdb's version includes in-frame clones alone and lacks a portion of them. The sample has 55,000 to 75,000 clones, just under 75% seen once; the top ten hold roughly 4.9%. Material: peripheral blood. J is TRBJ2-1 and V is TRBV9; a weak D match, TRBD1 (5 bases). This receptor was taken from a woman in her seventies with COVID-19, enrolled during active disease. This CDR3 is CASSTQPRDEQFF. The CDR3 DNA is TGTGCCAGCAGCACACAGCCCAGGGATGAGCAGTTCTTC.